This T cell receptor (beta chain) comes out of a study of blood T cell repertoires in COVID-19. Participants were aged about 18 to 89 years from about two dozen US areas. Generated by immunoSEQ multiplex PCR, the TCRdb table keeps only in-frame clones and is missing some. The table has about 270,000 clones, more than 80% seen once; the top ten hold 2.4%. V lost 6 bases and J 4 bases, leaving 17 bases between the germline ends. From germline, CDR1 is MGHRA and CDR2 YSYEKL. This CDR3 comprises 15 residues. The sequence came from a young woman who had recovered from COVID-19. The chain links TRBV4-1 to TRBJ2-3, with a tentative D call TRBD1 (6 bases). Sequenced sample: PBMCs or T cells enriched from blood (not recorded which). The CDR3 loop is CASRGQGQGADTQYF. The CDR3 DNA reads as TGCGCCAGCAGGGGACAAGGGCAGGGAGCAGATACGCAGTATTTT.